The 4 T cell receptor beta chains presented below share a single source sample, sequenced in a study of identical twins listed by TCRdb under 2016. Preparation of the library involved 5' RACE. Data came from an Illumina HiSeq 2000. TCRdb reprocessing: public reads trimmed at Q25 with fastp, clones called with MiXCR, in-frame beta chains kept. One record per CDR3 amino acid sequence lists the most common genes and DNA. This sample lists about 690,000 distinct CDR3 sequences; around 21% were detected once. Of the sample, about 4.5% falls within the top ten clones. The same data also went into a second study, on T cells expressing NK-cell markers.

The sample was PBMCs. The receptors shown here come from a young woman in good health.

The chain recombines TRBV5-1 with TRBJ1-5; D unclear. CDR1 is SGHRS, CDR2 YFSETQ, per germline. This CDR3 has 15 residues. V shed 0 bases and J shed 5 bases, with 12 bases lying between them. The CDR3 DNA reads as TGCGCCAGCAGCTTGGAAGGGATTGTCGATCAGCCCCAGCATTTT. It codes for CASSLEGIVDQPQHF.

This clonotype was seen only a few times. The chain uses TRBV29-1 and TRBJ2-5; D possibly corresponds to TRBD2 (5 bases). There are 10 residues in the CDR3. Germline V gene sequence: CDR1 SQVTM, CDR2 ANQGSEA. The V and J ends lost 5 bases and 9 bases respectively, with 10 bases between them. Here the CDR3 DNA reads TGCAGCGTTTTAGCGTCAGCCCAGTACTTC. Translation gives CSVLASAQYF.

Many counts were recorded for this clonotype. V usage is TRBV12-3 or TRBV12-4 and J usage is TRBJ2-1; 9 bases align to TRBD2. The length of the CDR3 is 14 residues. J lost 4 bases, V lost 6 bases, and 4 bases had no gene match. CDR3 in DNA: TGTGCCAGCAGCCCTAGCGGGGTATACAATGAGCAGTTCTTC. It translates to CASSPSGVYNEQFF.

This clonotype has a handful of counts. The rearrangement links TRBV20-1 to TRBJ2-1; the match to TRBD2 covers 7 bases. V trimming: 1 base; J trimming: 0 bases; junction bases outside the gene matches: 9. The CDR3 runs 17 residues. Germline V gives CDR1 DFQATT, CDR2 SNEGSKA (reference sequence). DNA for the CDR3: TGCAGTGCTAGAGGAGCGGGACTACGCCCCTCCTACAATGAGCAGTTCTTC. Its translation: CSARGAGLRPSYNEQFF.